This TCR beta chain derives from a study of OX40 agonist ivuxolimab in advanced cancers. In the study overall: Intravenous ivuxolimab at 0.01 to 10 mg/kg was given to patients every 2 weeks. Study-level points and caveats: Also showing low normalized T-cell clonal expansion were some of the nonresponders.

V gave up 1 base and J gave up 6 bases, with 12 bases separating them. CDR1 SEHNR and CDR2 FQNEAQ come from the germline V gene (reference sequence). The CDR3 is 14 residues long. Generated by immunoSEQ multiplex PCR, the TCRdb table keeps only in-frame clones and is missing some. The table records 71,000 or so clones, approximately 89% of them present only once. Of note for this clone: As yet, its antigen is unknown.

The timepoints at which blood was sampled were baseline, cycle 4 day 1, and cycle 7 day 1. The source material was CD4+ or CD8+ T cells sorted from blood, sampled in a trial of the OX40 agonist ivuxolimab. This sequence originates from an adult with an advanced solid tumor such as melanoma, head and neck, liver or kidney cancer. This rearrangement joins TRBV7-9 to TRBJ1-1, with D possibly TRBD1 on 5 matching bases. DNA for the CDR3: TGTGCCAGCAGCTTAGTGGGGGGGACGTCTGAAGCTTTCTTT. Amino acids: CASSLVGGTSEAFF. The whole variable domain, filled in from reference TRBV7-9 and TRBJ1-1, reads DTGVSQNPRHKITKRGQNVTFRCDPISEHNRLYWYRQTLGQGPEFLTYFQNEAQLEKSRLLSDRFSAERPKGSFSTLEIQRTEQGDSAMYLCASSLVGGTSEAFFGQGTRLTVV.